This T cell receptor beta chain was recorded in a study of T cells in Graves' hyperthyroidism and ophthalmopathy. PBMCs were derived from approximately 10 ml fresh peripheral blood. The length of the CDR3 is 13 residues. The ends were cut back, 9 bases at V and 0 bases at J, with 11 bases in the middle. CDR1 MNHNS and CDR2 SASEGT come from the germline V gene. Using RNA transcripts as the source, TCR beta CDR3 regions were amplified. First-round RT-PCR of the TCR CDR3 relied on the HTBI primer set. TCRdb itself ran the multiplex PCR reads through MiXCR, one entry per CDR3 protein. The repertoire holds approximately 620,000 distinct CDR3 sequences, approximately 15% seen once, with 5.8% in the top ten.

This clonotype was sampled from a young woman with Graves' hyperthyroidism that later progressed to Graves' ophthalmopathy. Input material: blood. The chain employs TRBV6-1 and TRBJ1-2; D unclear. In DNA, the CDR3 is TGTGCCAGTGGACCACCAGCTAACTATGGCTACACCTTC. Translation: CASGPPANYGYTF.